This entry lists 5 T cell receptor beta chains sequenced from one sample in a study of blood T cell repertoires in COVID-19 (dated by TCRdb to the early 2020s). Library preparation was by the immunoSEQ multiplex PCR assay. Imported from immuneACCESS, the table was reduced by TCRdb to in-frame sequences with V and J called. These copies leave out some clones; in studies compared against another copy, an unresolved V gene accounts for under half, and the cause of the remainder is not known. Counted in this sample were about 270,000 clones; 80% to 95% of them appeared once. Clones ranked in the top ten supply 2.5% to 3% of the sample. Source material: PBMCs or T cells enriched from blood (not recorded which). These TCRs come from a man aged 35 to 55 who had been exposed to COVID-19.

The chain joins TRBV6-5 to TRBJ1-1; 7 bases are a match to TRBD1. This CDR3 is built from 13 residues. Germline trimming cut 6 bases from V and 4 bases from J; bases unmatched to any gene: 5. Germline V gene sequence: CDR1 MNHEY, CDR2 SVGAGI. The CDR3: CASSRDRATEAFF. In DNA form, the CDR3 reads TGTGCCAGCAGCCGTGACAGGGCCACTGAAGCTTTCTTT.

The rearrangement joins TRBV4-2 to TRBJ1-1; D is unclear. Trimming removed 1 base from V and 3 bases from J, with 12 bases in between. Looked up from germline, CDR1 is LGHNA and CDR2 is YNFKEQ. This CDR3 spans 15 amino acids. For the CDR3, the DNA is TGTGCCAGCAGCCAAGTTAGTGGGCCTGACACTGAAGCTTTCTTT. Translation: CASSQVSGPDTEAFF.

V gene TRBV28 combines with J gene TRBJ2-2; TRBD1 might be the D (6 bases). CDR3 length: 15 residues. V was cut by 2 bases and J by 3 bases, with 10 bases left in between. CDR1 and CDR2 (germline): MDHEN, SYDVKM. In DNA, the CDR3 is TGTGCCAGCAGTTTAGGAGACAGGTACACCGGGGAGCTGTTTTTT. It yields the protein CASSLGDRYTGELFF.

This chain uses TRBV28 with TRBJ2-5; the D gene is possibly TRBD2 (6 bases). Germline V lookup: CDR1 MDHEN, CDR2 SYDVKM. The CDR3 loop spans 12 amino acids. V lost 10 bases to trimming and J lost 3 bases, with 12 bases between them. The CDR3 nucleotides are TGTGCCACCAGGTCGGGGGAAGAGACCCAGTACTTC. Protein sequence: CATRSGEETQYF.

The chain's CDR3 is CASRAAEKLFF. The DNA of the CDR3 is TGTGCCAGCAGGGCGGCTGAAAAACTGTTTTTT. The V and J genes are TRBV28 and TRBJ1-4, with D unresolved. The CDR3 is 11 residues long. V was pared by 6 bases and J by 7 bases, with 6 bases between. The germline gives CDR1 MDHEN, CDR2 SYDVKM.